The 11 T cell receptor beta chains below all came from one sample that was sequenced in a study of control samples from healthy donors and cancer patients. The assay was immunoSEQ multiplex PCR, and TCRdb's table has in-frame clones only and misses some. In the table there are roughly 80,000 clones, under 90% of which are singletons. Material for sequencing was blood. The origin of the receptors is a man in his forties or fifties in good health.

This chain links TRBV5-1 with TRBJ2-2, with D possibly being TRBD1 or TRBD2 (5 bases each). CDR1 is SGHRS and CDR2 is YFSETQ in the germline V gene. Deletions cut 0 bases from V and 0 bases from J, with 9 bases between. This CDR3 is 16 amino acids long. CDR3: CASSLEGTTNTGELFF. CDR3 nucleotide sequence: TGCGCCAGCAGCTTGGAAGGGACCACGAACACCGGGGAGCTGTTTTTT.

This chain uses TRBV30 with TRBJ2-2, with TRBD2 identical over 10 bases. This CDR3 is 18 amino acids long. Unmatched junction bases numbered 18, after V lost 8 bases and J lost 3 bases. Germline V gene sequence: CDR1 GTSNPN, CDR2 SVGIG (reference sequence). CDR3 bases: TGTGCCGGAGGGATAGCGGGGGGCTCGGCGCTTTACACCGGGGAGCTGTTTTTT. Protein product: CAGGIAGGSALYTGELFF. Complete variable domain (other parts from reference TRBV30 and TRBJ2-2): SQTIHQWPATLVQPVGSPLSLECTVEGTSNPNLYWYRQAAGRGLQLLFYSVGIGQISSEVPQNLSASRPQDRQFILSSKKLLLSDSGFYLCAGGIAGGSALYTGELFFGEGSRLTVL.

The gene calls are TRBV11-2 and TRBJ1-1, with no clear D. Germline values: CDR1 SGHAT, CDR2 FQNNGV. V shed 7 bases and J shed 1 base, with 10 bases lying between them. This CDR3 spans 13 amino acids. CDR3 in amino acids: CASIQDGNTEAFF. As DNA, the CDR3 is TGTGCCAGCATCCAGGACGGGAACACTGAAGCTTTCTTT.

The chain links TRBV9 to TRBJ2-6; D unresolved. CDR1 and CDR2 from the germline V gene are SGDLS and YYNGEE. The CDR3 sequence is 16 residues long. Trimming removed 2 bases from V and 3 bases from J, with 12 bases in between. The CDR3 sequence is CASSVQGGYGANVLTF. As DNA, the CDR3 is TGTGCCAGCAGCGTCCAAGGCGGATATGGGGCCAACGTCCTGACTTTC. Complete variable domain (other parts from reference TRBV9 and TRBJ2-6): DSGVTQTPKHLITATGQRVTLRCSPRSGDLSVYWYQQSLDQGLQFLIQYYNGEERAKGNILERFSAQQFPDLHSELNLSSLELGDSALYFCASSVQGGYGANVLTFGAGSRLTVL.

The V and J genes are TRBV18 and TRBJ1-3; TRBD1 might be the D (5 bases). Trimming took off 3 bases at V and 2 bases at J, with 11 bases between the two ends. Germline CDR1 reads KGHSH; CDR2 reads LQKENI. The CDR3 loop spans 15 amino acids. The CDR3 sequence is CASSPTDSPGNTIYF. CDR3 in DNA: TGTGCCAGCTCACCCACCGACAGTCCTGGAAACACCATATATTTT.

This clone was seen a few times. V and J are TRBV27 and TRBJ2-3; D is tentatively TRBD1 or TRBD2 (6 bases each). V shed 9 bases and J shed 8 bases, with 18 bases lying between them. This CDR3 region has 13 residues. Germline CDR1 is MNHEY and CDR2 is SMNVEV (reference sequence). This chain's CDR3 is CASTRGLGGTQYF. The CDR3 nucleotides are TGTGCCAGTACACGGGGGTTAGGGGGTACGCAGTATTTT.

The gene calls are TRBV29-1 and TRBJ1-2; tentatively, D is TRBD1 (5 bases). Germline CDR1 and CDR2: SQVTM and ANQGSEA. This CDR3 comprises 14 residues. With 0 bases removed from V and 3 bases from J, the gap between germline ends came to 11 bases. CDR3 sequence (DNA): TGCAGCGTTGAAGATCGGTGGGACCACTATGGCTACACCTTC. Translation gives CSVEDRWDHYGYTF.

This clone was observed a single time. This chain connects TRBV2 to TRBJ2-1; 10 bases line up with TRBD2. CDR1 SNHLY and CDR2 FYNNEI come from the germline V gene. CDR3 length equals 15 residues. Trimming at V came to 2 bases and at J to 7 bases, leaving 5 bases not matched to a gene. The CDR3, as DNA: TGTGCCAGCAGTGAACTAGCGGGGGCGAGAAATGAGCAGTTCTTC. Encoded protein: CASSELAGARNEQFF.

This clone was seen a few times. The CDR3 sequence is CASGVGGPSGETQYF. As DNA, the CDR3 is TGTGCCAGCGGGGTAGGGGGGCCGTCGGGAGAGACCCAGTACTTC. J is TRBJ2-5 and V is TRBV9, with D tentatively TRBD1 or TRBD2 (6 bases each). Trimming removed 7 bases at V and 4 bases at J, with 20 bases between. From germline, CDR1 is SGDLS and CDR2 YYNGEE. The CDR3 is made up of 15 amino acids.

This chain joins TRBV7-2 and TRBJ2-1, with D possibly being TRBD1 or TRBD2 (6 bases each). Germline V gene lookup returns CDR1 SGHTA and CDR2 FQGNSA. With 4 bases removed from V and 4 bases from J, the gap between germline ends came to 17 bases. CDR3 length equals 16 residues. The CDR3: CASSSYSGARYNEQFF. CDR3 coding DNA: TGTGCCAGCAGCTCCTATTCGGGGGCCCGTTACAATGAGCAGTTCTTC. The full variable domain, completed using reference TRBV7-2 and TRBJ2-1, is GAGVSQSPSNKVTEKGKDVELRCDPISGHTALYWYRQSLGQGLEFLIYFQGNSAPDKSGLPSDRFSAERTGGSVSTLTIQRTQQEDSAVYLCASSSYSGARYNEQFFGPGTRLTVL.

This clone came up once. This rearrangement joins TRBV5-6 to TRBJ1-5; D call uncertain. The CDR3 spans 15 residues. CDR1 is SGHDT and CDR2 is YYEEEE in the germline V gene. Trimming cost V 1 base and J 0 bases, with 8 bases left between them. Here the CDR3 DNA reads TGTGCCAGCAGCTTGTTACAGTATAGCAATCAGCCCCAGCATTTT. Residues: CASSLLQYSNQPQHF.